This T cell receptor (beta chain) stems from a study of shared T cell receptors in the human thymus. The method was immunoSEQ multiplex PCR; TCRdb's version includes in-frame clones alone and lacks a portion of them. The sample includes about 380,000 clones, more than 85% of them seen just once. The CDR3 is made up of 13 amino acids. Deletions cut 4 bases from V and 4 bases from J, with 10 bases between. CDR1 SGHRS and CDR2 YFSETQ come from the germline V gene. The receptor's source is a human donor. The chain couples TRBV5-1 to TRBJ2-3, with D hard to call. Sequenced input: thymocytes. This CDR3 is CASSRYLADTQYF. In DNA, the CDR3 is TGCGCCAGCAGCCGCTATCTTGCAGATACGCAGTATTTT.